This T cell receptor (beta chain) was observed in a study of blood T cell repertoires in COVID-19. Study as a whole: The study drew acute and convalescent COVID-19 samples from the United States, Italy and Spain.

V gave up 3 bases and J gave up 8 bases, with 16 bases separating them. CDR3 length: 14 amino acids. The V gene's germline CDR1 is SGDLS and CDR2 YYNGEE. Method: immunoSEQ multiplex PCR; TCRdb's copy keeps in-frame clones and lacks some. Of approximately 60,000 clones in the sample, around four fifths are singletons; the top ten hold around 20%. This clone was seen more than once but under ten times. Sample: peripheral blood. The sequence came from a woman of 80 years or more with active or convalescent COVID-19. V is TRBV9 and J is TRBJ2-3; possibly TRBD2 for D (5 bases). The CDR3 here is CASSAPGSPRTQYF. As DNA, the CDR3 is TGTGCCAGCAGCGCCCCGGGGAGCCCGCGTACGCAGTATTTT.